The present T cell receptor beta chain was sequenced within a study of technical replicates of blood from a handful of donors (dated by TCRdb to about 2017). A word on this clone: The antigen it binds to is not known. No quality values exist for individual bases; no much larger clone is one base distant.

The CDR3, from cysteine to phenylalanine, totals 18 residues. Only the CDR3 region is kept as DNA, spanning 54 bases read in frame from base 1. From V the trimming removes 4 bases and from J it removes 0 bases, while the gene matches leave 8 bases of the junction unaccounted for. CDR1 MNHEY and CDR2 SMNVEV are derived from the germline V gene (reference sequence). Library preparation used the immunoSEQ multiplex PCR assay. TCRdb took over this immuneACCESS table, retaining in-frame rearrangements with V and J assigned. Such tables are incomplete; in checked studies, under half of the missing clones stem from an unresolved V gene, and the remainder is unexplained. The sample table lists 75,000 to 95,000 clones, about 95% of them with a count of one. More than 0.35% of the sample belongs to the ten largest clones.

The sample consisted of T cells isolated from PBMCs. This receptor chain uses TRBV27 and TRBJ2-6; 8 of the junction bases match TRBD2. The source is a human donor in good health. The CDR3 region reads CASSSTSGPSSGANVLTF. The base sequence is TGTGCCAGCAGTTCCACTAGCGGCCCTAGCTCTGGGGCCAACGTCCTGACTTTC.